This entry lists 30 T cell receptor beta chains sequenced from one sample in a study of breast tumors, draining lymph nodes, adjacent tissues. TCRdb recomputed calls from the multiplex PCR reads with MiXCR, one row per CDR3 protein. Here the sample spans tens of thousands of distinct CDR3 sequences, 68% being singletons. Sequencing was done on a sample of tumor-adjacent breast tissue. Receptors were obtained from a female donor with breast cancer. Some clones in this sample may be carry-over from other donors' samples.

The CDR3 coding sequence is TGCAGTGCTCCACCCAGAGGTACTGAAGCTTTCTTT. Its protein is CSAPPRGTEAFF. The chain joins TRBV20-1 to TRBJ1-1; D gene unclear. CDR3 length: 12 amino acids. The V gene lost 5 bases and the J gene lost 5 bases, with 12 bases spanning the gap. Germline lookup yields CDR1 DFQATT and CDR2 SNEGSKA (reference sequence).

The chain has TRBV20-1 and TRBJ1-2; 8 nucleotides align to TRBD1. Germline V CDR1 and CDR2: DFQATT, SNEGSKA (reference sequence). The CDR3 contains 12 residues. Trimming took 3 bases from V and 8 from J; bases not matched to a gene: 5. The CDR3 DNA sequence: TGCAGTGCTAGGCCCGGGACAGGCGGCTACACCTTC. Its protein product is CSARPGTGGYTF.

This sequence joins TRBV30 and TRBJ1-3; D is unclear. This CDR3 has 12 residues. With 1 base removed from V and 4 bases from J, the gap between germline ends came to 5 bases. In germline, CDR1 is GTSNPN, CDR2 SVGIG (reference sequence). CDR3 in DNA: TGTGCCTGGAGTGGTGCAGGAAACACCATATATTTT. Protein sequence: CAWSGAGNTIYF.

This chain connects TRBV5-4 to TRBJ2-3; possibly TRBD2 for D (6 bases). Per the germline V gene, CDR1 is SGHNT and CDR2 is YYREEE (reference sequence). This CDR3 spans 13 amino acids. The V end lost 7 bases, the J end lost 4 bases, and 13 bases lay between the germline ends. The chain's CDR3 is CASGEAGADTQYF. CDR3 DNA sequence: TGTGCCAGCGGGGAGGCCGGGGCAGATACGCAGTATTTT.

The rearrangement joins TRBV10-2 to TRBJ1-5; 9 nucleotides match TRBD1. Unmatched junction bases numbered 4, after V lost 0 bases and J lost 1 base. The length of the CDR3 is 17 residues. Germline V gives CDR1 WSHSY, CDR2 SAAADI. The CDR3 nucleotides are TGCGCCAGCAGTGAGTCGGGACAGGGAGGGAGCAATCAGCCCCAGCATTTT. Protein sequence: CASSESGQGGSNQPQHF.

The chain joins TRBV7-9 to TRBJ2-7; D remains ambiguous. Germline V lookup: CDR1 SEHNR, CDR2 FQNEAQ (reference sequence). The CDR3 runs 12 residues. V was pared by 3 bases and J by 2 bases, with 5 bases between. Here the CDR3 reads CASSFQTYEQYF. The CDR3 region has the DNA TGTGCCAGCAGCTTTCAGACCTACGAGCAGTACTTC.

The CDR3 DNA reads as TGTGCCAGCAGCCCGGGACAGGGGAATCAGCCCCAGCATTTT. Encoded protein: CASSPGQGNQPQHF. The rearrangement uses TRBV5-6 and TRBJ1-5; 10 bases are shared with TRBD1. This CDR3 is built from 14 residues. From germline, CDR1 is SGHDT and CDR2 YYEEEE. J was trimmed by 4 bases and V by 4 bases; bases with no gene match: 2.

This rearrangement joins TRBV7-2 to TRBJ2-1; no reliable D call. The CDR3 sequence is 12 residues long. V shed 1 base and J shed 9 bases, with 7 bases lying between them. Germline V gene data show CDR1 as SGHTA and CDR2 as FQGNSA. The CDR3 spells CASSLGPFEQFF. CDR3 nucleotides: TGTGCCAGCAGCTTAGGGCCTTTTGAGCAGTTCTTC.

This clonotype was detected many times. The chain couples TRBV2 to TRBJ2-5; D is ambiguous. This CDR3 has 12 amino acids. Trimming stripped 4 bases from V and 3 bases from J, with 6 bases between. Germline V gives CDR1 SNHLY, CDR2 FYNNEI. The CDR3 reads CASSGFKETQYF. The CDR3 nucleotides read TGTGCCAGCAGTGGATTCAAAGAGACCCAGTACTTC.

This clonotype was detected ten times or more. The J gene is TRBJ1-6, the V gene TRBV7-6, with D hard to call. The V end lost 3 bases, the J end lost 3 bases, and 3 bases lay between the germline ends. The germline V gene encodes CDR1 SGHVS and CDR2 FNYEAQ. The CDR3 extends over 13 amino acids. The CDR3 nucleotides read TGTGCCAGCAGCTTGGACTATAATTCACCCCTCCACTTT. Protein product: CASSLDYNSPLHF.

To note about this clonotype: The CDR3 ends on some other residue instead of the conserved phenylalanine or tryptophan, so this is likely a read error. No DNA is shown, since the ends of the CDR3 on it are uncertain; the CDR3 is the one TCRdb lists. The V call is TRBV3-1, the J call TRBJ2-5. Germline V gene lookup returns CDR1 LGHDT and CDR2 YNNKEL (reference sequence). A total of 8 residues make up the CDR3, ends included. The CDR3: CASSPFRI.

This clonotype was detected a few times. V gene TRBV28 combines with J gene TRBJ2-7; D call uncertain. V dropped 6 bases and J dropped 2 bases, with 14 bases sitting between them. CDR1 is MDHEN, CDR2 SYDVKM, per germline. This CDR3 is built from 14 residues. CDR3 loop: CASSTHSFTYEQYF. CDR3 nucleotides: TGTGCCAGCAGCACTCATTCCTTCACCTACGAGCAGTACTTC.

Comment on this clonotype: The final CDR3 position lacks the conserved phenylalanine or tryptophan, pointing to a likely read error. This chain uses TRBV28 with TRBJ2-3, with D possibly being TRBD1 or TRBD2 (5 bases each). Per germline, CDR1 MDHEN and CDR2 SYDVKM. Trimming cost V 6 bases and J 2 bases, with 6 bases left between them. The CDR3 loop spans 12 amino acids. The CDR3 nucleotides read TGTGCCAGCAGGGGGGACACAGATACGCAGTATCTT. It specifies CASRGDTDTQYL.

In its sample, this clonotype is medium-sized (0.01 to 0.1%). This chain joins TRBV15 and TRBJ1-4; no firm D call. V was pared by 0 bases and J by 5 bases, with 10 bases between. There are 15 residues in the CDR3. From germline, CDR1 is LNHNV and CDR2 YYDKDF (reference sequence). This CDR3 reads CATSRDKGSNEKLFF. The CDR3 DNA sequence: TGTGCCACCAGCAGAGATAAAGGGTCAAATGAAAAACTGTTTTTT.

This CDR3 is CASSELAVNTDTQYF. CDR3 sequence (DNA): TGTGCCAGTAGCGAACTAGCGGTGAACACAGATACGCAGTATTTT. The chain is built from TRBV19 and TRBJ2-3; TRBD2 agrees at 8 bases. Trimming at V came to 6 bases and at J to 2 bases, leaving 7 bases not matched to a gene. This CDR3 has 15 residues. CDR1 LNHDA and CDR2 SQIVND come from the germline V gene (reference sequence).

This chain links TRBV5-1 with TRBJ2-3; 9 nucleotides match TRBD2. This CDR3 is built from 17 residues. The V gene's germline CDR1 is SGHRS and CDR2 YFSETQ. V shed 2 bases, J shed 0 bases, and the junction held 7 bases outside the gene matches. The CDR3 sequence is CASSLRVTSGSTDTQYF. CDR3 DNA sequence: TGCGCCAGCAGCTTAAGGGTTACTAGCGGGAGCACAGATACGCAGTATTTT.

The chain links TRBV29-1 to TRBJ2-7; D is perhaps TRBD2 (5 bases). The CDR3 loop spans 13 amino acids. The V gene lost 7 bases and the J gene lost 0 bases, with 13 bases spanning the gap. The germline V gene encodes CDR1 SQVTM and CDR2 ANQGSEA. CDR3 sequence (DNA): TGCAGCGCCGAGGTAACTAGCTCCTACGAGCAGTACTTC. It is translated as CSAEVTSSYEQYF.

This clonotype has a count of ten or more. The V call is TRBV6-5, the J call TRBJ1-2; a weak D match, TRBD1 (5 bases). The V and J ends lost 2 bases and 3 bases respectively, with 10 bases between them. The CDR3 is 14 residues long. CDR1 is MNHEY and CDR2 is SVGAGI in the germline V gene. The CDR3 sequence: CASSYTEQDYGYTF. In DNA, the CDR3 is TGTGCCAGCAGTTACACGGAACAGGACTATGGCTACACCTTC.

J is TRBJ2-7 and V is TRBV5-1; TRBD2 matches at 12 bases. CDR3 length equals 17 residues. The germline V gene encodes CDR1 SGHRS and CDR2 YFSETQ. The trim removed 4 bases at V and 1 base at J, leaving 9 bases unmatched. The CDR3 DNA sequence: TGCGCCAGCAGCACGGGACTAGCGGGTCCCGGGTCCTACGAGCAGTACTTC. Its translation is CASSTGLAGPGSYEQYF.

This clonotype appeared once. The chain recombines TRBV5-1 with TRBJ1-2; 10 nucleotides line up with TRBD1. After removal of 4 bases from V and 3 bases from J, the junction contained 6 bases not matched to a gene. Germline CDR1 and CDR2: SGHRS and YFSETQ. There are 15 residues in the CDR3. CDR3 DNA sequence: TGCGCCAGCAGCCCGGACGGACAGGGGGACTATGGCTACACCTTC. Translation: CASSPDGQGDYGYTF. The full variable domain, with the rest looked up from reference TRBV5-1 and TRBJ1-2, is KAGVTQTPRYLIKTRGQQVTLSCSPISGHRSVSWYQQTPGQGLQFLFEYFSETQRNKGNFPGRFSGRQFSNSRSEMNVSTLELGDSALYLCASSPDGQGDYGYTFGSGTRLTVV.

On this clonotype: One junction end disagrees with the germline gene, perhaps due to a read error. This sequence joins TRBV6-5 and TRBJ2-2; no clear D. This CDR3 comprises 14 residues. From germline, CDR1 is MNHEY and CDR2 SVGAGI. The CDR3 nucleotides are TGTGGCAGCAGTTACCGACTTACCACCGGGGAGCTGTTTTTT. Its translation: CGSSYRLTTGELFF.

V gene TRBV12-3 or TRBV12-4 combines with J gene TRBJ2-3, with no clear D. This CDR3 contains 15 residues. V shed 4 bases and J shed 2 bases, with 13 bases lying between them. Here the CDR3 reads CASSYPNSYTDTQYF. Here the CDR3 DNA reads TGTGCCAGCAGTTACCCAAACAGTTACACAGATACGCAGTATTTT.

This clonotype has only a few counts. The J gene is TRBJ2-5, the V gene TRBV10-3, with TRBD1 identical over 7 bases. The CDR3 sequence is 13 residues long. V was pared by 3 bases and J by 2 bases, with 0 bases of the junction left unmatched. Germline CDR1 is ENHRY and CDR2 is SYGVKD. CDR3 bases: TGTGCCATCAGTGACAGGGGGCAAGAGACCCAGTACTTC. It codes for CAISDRGQETQYF.

The chain joins TRBV20-1 to TRBJ2-7; D unresolved. From germline, CDR1 is DFQATT and CDR2 SNEGSKA (reference sequence). The CDR3 contains 12 residues. The V gene lost 2 bases and the J gene lost 0 bases, with 5 bases spanning the gap. The CDR3 DNA follows: TGCAGTGCTAGAAAGACCTCCTACGAGCAGTACTTC. Translating gives CSARKTSYEQYF.

This chain joins TRBV12-3 or TRBV12-4 and TRBJ1-2; D uncertain. V dropped 3 bases and J dropped 6 bases, with 14 bases sitting between them. The length of the CDR3 is 14 residues. The CDR3 nucleotides are TGTGCCAGCAGTTTGGACCCCCGGGTTGATGGCTACACCTTC. Encoded protein: CASSLDPRVDGYTF.

The chain couples TRBV20-1 to TRBJ2-1, with 9 bases identical to TRBD2. Trimming at V came to 6 bases and at J to 3 bases, leaving 12 bases not matched to a gene. CDR3 length: 16 residues. Germline V gene lookup returns CDR1 DFQATT and CDR2 SNEGSKA (reference sequence). The CDR3 coding sequence is TGCAGTGCCTTTTCTTTAGCGGGAGCTCGCTACAATGAGCAGTTCTTC. As protein: CSAFSLAGARYNEQFF.

The chain is built from TRBV15 and TRBJ1-5, with D uncertain. Germline CDR1 and CDR2: LNHNV and YYDKDF (reference sequence). The ends were cut back, 2 bases at V and 3 bases at J, with 17 bases in the middle. The CDR3 has 17 residues. The CDR3 DNA is TGTGCCACCAGCAGAAGGGCGGGTTTGGGTAACAATCAGCCCCAGCATTTT. It is translated as CATSRRAGLGNNQPQHF.

Concerning this clonotype itself: The junction does not match germline at one end; this may be a read error. This chain joins TRBV7-7 and TRBJ2-1; 7 bases line up with TRBD2. Germline V CDR1 and CDR2: SSHAT, FNYEAQ (reference sequence). CDR3 length equals 13 residues. In DNA form, the CDR3 reads TGTGCTAGCAGCCCAGGACTAGGCAATGAGCAGTTCTTC. Its protein product is CASSPGLGNEQFF.

This chain connects TRBV2 to TRBJ2-7; D tentatively fits TRBD1 or TRBD2 (5 bases each). The V end lost 6 bases, the J end lost 0 bases, and 15 bases lay between the germline ends. CDR3 length: 15 residues. CDR1 and CDR2 (germline): SNHLY, FYNNEI. The CDR3 spells CASRKGSGSSYEQYF. For the CDR3, the DNA is TGTGCCAGCAGGAAAGGTTCAGGGAGCTCCTACGAGCAGTACTTC. Variable domain in full (rest from reference TRBV2 and TRBJ2-7): EPEVTQTPSHQVTQMGQEVILRCVPISNHLYFYWYRQILGQKVEFLVSFYNNEISEKSEIFDDQFSVERPDGSNFTLKIRSTKLEDSAMYFCASRKGSGSSYEQYFGPGTRLTVT.

This clonotype showed up many times. The chain links TRBV14 to TRBJ2-1; 9 bases map to TRBD2. J gave up 4 bases and V 2 bases, and 6 bases lay outside the gene matches. CDR3 length: 16 amino acids. Germline V gives CDR1 SGHDN, CDR2 FVKESK. CDR3 nucleotides: TGTGCCAGCAGCCAAATTAGCGGGAGACAATACAATGAGCAGTTCTTC. It translates to CASSQISGRQYNEQFF.